This passage covers 2 T cell receptor beta chains from one sample sequenced in a study of cytomegalovirus exposure and HLA in healthy donors. Use of 60 Vbeta and 13 Jbeta primers characterized the PCR. The method was immunoSEQ multiplex PCR; TCRdb's version includes in-frame clones alone and lacks a portion of them. The table lists fewer than 100,000 clones, around three quarters of them singletons. Sequencing used PBMCs. All receptors come from a male donor in good health and CMV-seronegative.

The J gene is TRBJ2-1, the V gene TRBV30; TRBD2 agrees at 7 bases. The length of the CDR3 is 14 residues. Losses at the gene ends were 1 base for V and 7 bases for J; bases not matched to a gene: 7. The germline gives CDR1 GTSNPN, CDR2 SVGIG (reference sequence). The CDR3 nucleotides are TGTGCCTGGAGTGGGGAGGGTGGTCGAAATGAGCAGTTCTTC. Translation: CAWSGEGGRNEQFF.

V is TRBV11-2 and J is TRBJ1-1; 10 bases are a match to TRBD1. CDR3 length: 17 residues. With V trimmed by 4 bases and J by 4 bases, 12 bases remained unmatched. The V gene's germline CDR1 is SGHAT and CDR2 FQNNGV. In DNA, the CDR3 is TGTGCCAGCAGCTCGTGGACAGGGGGAGTATTGTTCACTGAAGCTTTCTTT. Protein sequence: CASSSWTGGVLFTEAFF.